Listed below are T cell receptor beta chains from one sample, sequenced in a study of cytomegalovirus exposure and HLA in healthy donors. Using immunoSEQ multiplex PCR, the repertoire was profiled, and TCRdb retains in-frame clones only, with some absent. The repertoire holds 150,000 or so clones, about 88% seen once, with 9% in the top ten. The sample comprised PBMCs. These receptors all stem from a woman aged 18-29 years in good health and CMV-seropositive. The CDR3 runs from the conserved cysteine through the conserved F or W. A D gene is named only where the DNA matches it firmly. Some rows mark clone size as missing; the rest say once, few, many or name a class of expanded clone.

V gene	J gene	D gene	clone size	CDR3 DNA	CDR3 protein
TRBV30	TRBJ1-2	.	.	TGTGCCTGGAGTTTAACAGGGTCGTATGGCTACACCTTC	CAWSLTGSYGYTF
TRBV9	TRBJ2-3	TRBD2	.	TGTGCCAGCAGCGGACTAGCGGGGCGCACAGATACGCAGTATTTT	CASSGLAGRTDTQYF
TRBV13	TRBJ1-3	.	.	TGTGCCAGCAGCACCCAGGAATCCGACTCTGGAAACACCATATATTTT	CASSTQESDSGNTIYF
TRBV19	TRBJ1-5	.	few	TGTGCCAGTAGTTGGAGGACATGGGAGGTTGGAGCCCAGCATTTT	CASSWRTWEVGAQHF
TRBV6-1	TRBJ1-1	.	.	TGTGCCAGCAATTTACACGTAAGGAACACTGAAGCTTTCTTT	CASNLHVRNTEAFF
TRBV19	TRBJ2-5	TRBD1	.	TGTGCCAGTAGTAATACAGGGGGCAGGGAGACCCAGTACTTC	CASSNTGGRETQYF
TRBV9	TRBJ2-5	TRBD2	.	TGTGCCAGCAGCACGCACGGGGGGGCCTTGGAGACCCAGTACTTC	CASSTHGGALETQYF
TRBV5-5	TRBJ1-6	TRBD1	.	TGTGCCAGCAGCGCGGACAGGGTGGGCAATTCACCCCTCCACTTT	CASSADRVGNSPLHF
TRBV9	TRBJ1-2	.	.	TGTGCCAGCAGCGTAGAGCCAAATTCGGGAGAGGATGGCTACACCTTC	CASSVEPNSGEDGYTF
TRBV6-5	TRBJ2-2	TRBD2	.	TGTGCCAGCAGACTAGGACTAGCCGGGGAGCTGTTTTTT	CASRLGLAGELFF
TRBV2	TRBJ2-1	TRBD1	.	TGTGCCAGCAGCGGGACAGATCTCTACAATGAGCAGTTCTTC	CASSGTDLYNEQFF
TRBV27	TRBJ1-4	.	.	TGTGCCAGCAGTTTCCATCGAGCAGGGGAAGATAATGAAAAACTGTTTTTT	CASSFHRAGEDNEKLFF
TRBV4-2	TRBJ2-3	TRBD2	.	TGTGCCAGCAGCCAAGGGGACTATAGTGGCCGCACAGATACGCAGTATTTT	CASSQGDYSGRTDTQYF
TRBV10-3	TRBJ2-7	TRBD2	.	TGTGCCAGCCTAGCGGGGCGCGAGCAGTACTTC	CASLAGREQYF
TRBV6-1	TRBJ1-3	TRBD1	once	TGTGCCAGCAGTGCCTTTGCGGGACAGGGTGTAGACACCATATATTTT	CASSAFAGQGVDTIYF
TRBV19	TRBJ2-1	TRBD1	few	TGTGCCAGTAGCCCAGGGGGCTCTTACTACAATGAGCAGTTCTTC	CASSPGGSYYNEQFF
TRBV2	TRBJ2-7	.	few	TGTGCCAGCGTCGAGCACGGGTACGAGCAGTACTTC	CASVEHGYEQYF
TRBV2	TRBJ2-2	.	.	TGTGCCAGCAGTGAAGGTAGCATGAACGGGGAGCTGTTTTTT	CASSEGSMNGELFF
TRBV6-5	TRBJ1-1	.	.	TGTGCCAGCAGTTATGGGACGGGGGTGACTGAAGCTTTCTTT	CASSYGTGVTEAFF
TRBV7-2	TRBJ2-1	TRBD2	.	TGTGCCAGCAGCTTGGCGGGGGGCCACTACAATGAGCAGTTCTTC	CASSLAGGHYNEQFF
TRBV6-1	TRBJ2-7	.	.	TGTGCCAGCAGTGAAGCACAGGGCCCCTCCTACGAGCAGTACTTC	CASSEAQGPSYEQYF
TRBV6-5	TRBJ2-7	TRBD2	.	TGTGCCAGCAGTCCTTACCGGGGGGTGGGCGAGCAGTACTTC	CASSPYRGVGEQYF
TRBV2	TRBJ2-5	.	.	TGTGCCAGCAGTGAATATGGGCCAGCTCAAGAGACCCAGTACTTC	CASSEYGPAQETQYF
TRBV9	TRBJ1-4	TRBD1	.	TGTGCCAGCCAGGGGGCCCCGGGTGAAAAACTGTTTTTT	CASQGAPGEKLFF
TRBV19	TRBJ1-2	.	.	TGTGCCAGTAGTATCAAGACAGAGAGAAGCTATGGCTACACCTTC	CASSIKTERSYGYTF
TRBV15	TRBJ1-2	.	once	TGTGCCACCCTCCCCGGGGGGCCGACTAACTATGGCTACACCTTC	CATLPGGPTNYGYTF
TRBV9	TRBJ2-2	.	.	TGTGCCAGCAGCGATCCCTGGAGCGGGGAGCTGTTTTTT	CASSDPWSGELFF
TRBV25-1	TRBJ2-7	.	few	TGTGCCACCTTCGGAGGCGAGCAGTACTTC	CATFGGEQYF
TRBV4-2	TRBJ2-1	TRBD2	.	TGTGCCAGCAGCCAAGCCAAGCGGGGGACCTCCTACAATGAGCAGTTCTTC	CASSQAKRGTSYNEQFF
TRBV19	TRBJ1-5	.	.	TGTGCCAGTAGTACCTTTTCGGGGGGCGGCAATCAGCCCCAGCATTTT	CASSTFSGGGNQPQHF
TRBV2	TRBJ1-2	TRBD1	few	TGTGCCAGCCGCAGGGGGTTGGAGTATGGCTACACCTTC	CASRRGLEYGYTF
TRBV6-5	TRBJ2-7	.	.	TGTGCCAGCAGTCCAGACAGATTTCCCTACGAGCAGTACTTC	CASSPDRFPYEQYF
TRBV30	TRBJ1-2	.	.	TGTGCCTGGAGTCTCCCTCGCGGGCTGAACTATGGCTACACCTTC	CAWSLPRGLNYGYTF
TRBV27	TRBJ1-6	.	.	TGTGCCAGCAGTTTAGCAAGGGGTATTTCACCCCTCCACTTT	CASSLARGISPLHF
TRBV9	TRBJ1-4	.	.	TGTGCCAGCCAAAAAGGGGGTTACGGGGTGAATAATGAAAAACTGTTTTTT	CASQKGGYGVNNEKLFF
TRBV28	TRBJ1-5	TRBD1	.	TGTGCCAGCAGTTCCCGGGACAGGCCCAATCAGCCCCAGCATTTT	CASSSRDRPNQPQHF
TRBV27	TRBJ1-2	TRBD1	.	TGTGCCAGCAGCTACAGGGGCGTAGGGAACTATGGCTACACCTTC	CASSYRGVGNYGYTF
TRBV10-3	TRBJ2-7	TRBD2	.	TGTGCCATCAGTGAGGGACTAGCGAGCGGCGAGCAGTACTTC	CAISEGLASGEQYF
TRBV15	TRBJ2-2	.	.	TGTGCCACCAGCAGAAATCTAGGGGCCACCGGGGAGCTGTTTTTT	CATSRNLGATGELFF
TRBV5-8	TRBJ2-2	TRBD2	.	TGTGCCAGCAGAGCACTAGCGGGGGGGCGACGAGGTACCGGGGAGCTGTTTTTT	CASRALAGGRRGTGELFF
TRBV9	TRBJ1-3	.	.	TGTGCCAGCAGCTCCGGGAATACGCCTGGAAACACCATATATTTT	CASSSGNTPGNTIYF
TRBV5-4	TRBJ2-3	TRBD2	.	TGTGCCAGCAGCTTGGAGGCTAGCGGATCTAGCACAGATACGCAGTATTTT	CASSLEASGSSTDTQYF
TRBV5-4	TRBJ1-1	TRBD1	once	TGTGCCAGCGGACAGGGAAACACTGAAGCTTTCTTT	CASGQGNTEAFF
TRBV10-3	TRBJ1-3	TRBD1	.	TGTGCCATCAGCCCGGGACAGGGGGCTGGTGGAAACACCATATATTTT	CAISPGQGAGGNTIYF
TRBV7-2	TRBJ1-6	.	.	TGTGCCAGCACCCAACGGAGAGCGGGCTGGGGGAATTCACCCCTCCACTTT	CASTQRRAGWGNSPLHF
TRBV6-5	TRBJ1-1	.	.	TGTGCCAGTTTAATGAACACTGAAGCTTTCTTT	CASLMNTEAFF
TRBV15	TRBJ2-7	.	.	TGTGCCACCAGCAGGGGTGGGGTCGCCGGAGGCGAGCAGTACTTC	CATSRGGVAGGEQYF
TRBV12-5	TRBJ2-2	.	.	TGTGCTAGTGGTTTGGCAACCGGGACATCGAACACCGGGGAGCTGTTTTTT	CASGLATGTSNTGELFF
TRBV2	TRBJ1-2	.	.	TGTGCCAGCAGTGTGGAGGACAGCTACAACTATGGCTACACCTTC	CASSVEDSYNYGYTF
TRBV11-2	TRBJ2-7	TRBD1	.	TGTGCCAGCAGCCGAGGGACAGTAACCTACGAGCAGTACTTC	CASSRGTVTYEQYF
TRBV6-5	TRBJ1-1	TRBD1	.	TGTGCCAGCAGCGTACAGGGGACTGCCACTGAAGCTTTCTTT	CASSVQGTATEAFF
TRBV28	TRBJ1-2	TRBD1	.	TGTGCCAGCACACAGGGGGCTAACTATGGCTACACCTTC	CASTQGANYGYTF
TRBV28	TRBJ2-1	TRBD1	few	TGTGCCAGCAGTAGCAGACAGGGGGCACATTTCTTC	CASSSRQGAHFF
TRBV7-3	TRBJ2-7	TRBD1	few	TGTGCCAGCAGTGCAGGGGGCGGAATGGGGTACGAGCAGTACTTC	CASSAGGGMGYEQYF
TRBV27	TRBJ2-7	.	.	TGTGCCAGCAGTTTCGGACTGGGACACCCCTACGAGCAGTACTTC	CASSFGLGHPYEQYF
TRBV7-3	TRBJ1-1	TRBD1	.	TGTGCCAGCAGCTTAACGTCCGGACAGGGGGCTGAAGCTTTCTTT	CASSLTSGQGAEAFF
TRBV11-2	TRBJ1-4	.	.	TGTGCCAGCAGCCTAGTAGGGGCAGGGGAAAAACTGTTTTTT	CASSLVGAGEKLFF
TRBV11-3	TRBJ2-2	TRBD2	.	TGTGCCAGCAGCCCGACTAGCGGGCCATTCAACACCGGGGAGCTGTTTTTT	CASSPTSGPFNTGELFF
TRBV5-4	TRBJ2-5	TRBD2	once	TGTGCCAGCAGCAGCGGGACTAGCGGGATCAGGGAGTACTTC	CASSSGTSGIREYF